This T cell receptor (beta chain) stems from a study of blood T cell repertoires in COVID-19. Study at large: Samples came from the United States, Italy and Spain, spanning acute and convalescent COVID-19. T cells, B-cell-depleted T cells, or PBMCs provided the cDNA or gDNA that served as material.

Original handling: Amplification with reference gene primers provided the estimates of nucleated cell counts. Repertoires were generated with immunoSEQ multiplex PCR, while TCRdb's copy carries only in-frame clones and drops some. The V and J calls and clone size were taken over from that table, and D and trimming were inferred from the DNA. The sample shows roughly 310,000 clones, approximately 90% of them seen only once. The CDR3 consists of 19 residues. V lost 5 bases, J lost 0 bases, and 23 bases lay in between. CDR1 is SEHNR and CDR2 is FQNEAQ in the germline V gene (reference sequence). The receptor was derived from a woman aged 50 to 65 with active or convalescent COVID-19. The V and J genes are TRBV7-9 and TRBJ1-3; possible D gene TRBD1, 6 bases. Sequencing input: peripheral blood. CDR3 loop: CASSKFGRGGDFSGNTIYF. CDR3 coding DNA: TGTGCCAGCAGCAAATTCGGCAGGGGAGGGGATTTCTCTGGAAACACCATATATTTT.